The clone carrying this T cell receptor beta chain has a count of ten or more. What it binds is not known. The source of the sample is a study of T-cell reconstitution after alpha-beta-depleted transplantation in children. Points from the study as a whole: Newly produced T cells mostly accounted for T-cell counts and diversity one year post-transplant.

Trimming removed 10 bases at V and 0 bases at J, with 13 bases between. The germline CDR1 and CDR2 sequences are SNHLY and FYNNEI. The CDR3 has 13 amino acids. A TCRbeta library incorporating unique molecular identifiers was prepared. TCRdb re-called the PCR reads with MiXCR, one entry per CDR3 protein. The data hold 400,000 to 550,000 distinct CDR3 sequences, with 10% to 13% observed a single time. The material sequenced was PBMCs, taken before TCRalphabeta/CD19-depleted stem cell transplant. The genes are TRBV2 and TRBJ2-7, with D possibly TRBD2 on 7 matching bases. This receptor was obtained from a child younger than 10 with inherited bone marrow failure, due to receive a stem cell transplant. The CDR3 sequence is CATQGGDSYEQYF. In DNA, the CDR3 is TGTGCCACCCAAGGGGGGGACTCCTACGAGCAGTACTTC.